This TCR beta chain was profiled in a study of CD4 and CD8 cells across lung adenocarcinoma regions. This CDR3 is 11 amino acids long. Germline CDR1 reads SGHDN; CDR2 reads FVKESK. V shed 1 base and J shed 8 bases, with 5 bases lying between them. Localized lung adenocarcinoma, a non-small cell lung cancer, affected the donors. TCRdb used MiXCR to reprocess the PCR reads, holding one entry per CDR3 protein. The sample lists roughly 8,400 distinct CDR3 sequences, 45% occurring once. This chain links TRBV14 with TRBJ1-2; no definite D call. The TCR comes from a male donor with lung adenocarcinoma. The CD4 and CD8 labels of this study may be unreliable. Input material: CD8+ T cells from the center of a lung tumor. The CDR3 DNA is TGTGCCAGCAGCCAAGGAGGGGGCTACACCTTC. This translates into CASSQGGGYTF.